This T cell receptor beta chain was profiled in a study of T cell changes during pregnancy in multiple sclerosis. Method: immunoSEQ multiplex PCR; TCRdb's copy keeps in-frame clones and lacks some. This table has about 98,000 clones, approximately 90% appearing once. The sequence was collected from a female donor in good health, enrolled as a control in a pregnancy study. The sequenced sample was peripheral blood, obtained after pregnancy.

This chain's CDR3 is CASSLAGGDITEQFF. CDR3 bases: TGTGCCAGCAGCCTAGCGGGGGGGGACATCACGGAGCAGTTCTTC. This rearrangement joins TRBV5-5 to TRBJ2-1; 12 nucleotides agree with TRBD2. Germline CDR1 and CDR2: SGHKS and YYEKEE (reference sequence). The junction had 9 bases not matched to a gene; V was cut back by 4 bases and J by 10 bases. The CDR3 extends over 15 amino acids.